Included here is one T cell receptor beta chain sequence, with context. Its antigen is not identified. CDR1 is DFQATT, CDR2 SNEGSKA, per germline (reference sequence). V was pared by 3 bases and J by 5 bases, with 7 bases between. The CDR3 extends over 11 amino acids. Patients selected for sequencing had displayed CD8+CD57+ cell expansion by flow cytometry. When blood sampling took place, the patients had received no therapy. The data stem from a study of CD8+CD57+ T cells in acquired aplastic anemia. Study as a whole: The DNA of sorted CD4+ and CD8+ cells averaged 3.2 ug.

Whole-study findings and limits: Significance was not reached for CD8+ Simpson's diversity between patients and controls.

The use of genomic DNA as template underpinned the TCR beta VDJ and CDR3 profiling. TCRdb passed the reads through MiXCR, listing each CDR3 protein once. The repertoire holds around 210,000 distinct CDR3 sequences, with 65% as singletons. The V gene is TRBV20-1, the J gene TRBJ1-2; a weak D match, TRBD1 (5 bases). Sequenced: sorted CD4+, CD8+, or CD8+CD57+ T cells (not recorded which) from PBMCs. This receptor was taken from a human donor with aplastic anemia. The CDR3 DNA is TGCAGTGCTAGTGCAGGGTATGGCTACACCTTC. Translating it yields CSASAGYGYTF.